This T cell receptor beta chain emerged from a study of blood T cell repertoires in COVID-19. This clone was counted only a few times. The method was immunoSEQ multiplex PCR; TCRdb's version includes in-frame clones alone and lacks a portion of them. The repertoire consists of about 240,000 clones, with approximately 90% occurring once and the leading ten covering roughly 7.8%. This clonotype was sampled from a man aged 55 to 70 who had recovered from COVID-19. Sequences were obtained from peripheral blood.

CDR3 loop: CASSPGTRGYTF. DNA of the CDR3: TGTGCCAGCAGTCCCGGGACTCGTGGCTACACCTTC. V is TRBV12-3 or TRBV12-4 and J is TRBJ1-2; tentatively, D is TRBD1 (5 bases). Deletions cut 5 bases from V and 7 bases from J, with 11 bases between. The length of the CDR3 is 12 residues.